Below, one TCR beta chain is given with its context. Participants, roughly 18 to 89 years old, spanned more than 20 US areas. Two negative PCRs, clearance, or symptom resolution were required of recovered Cohort 3 donors. In the authors' workflow: From reference gene primer amplification, estimates of nucleated cell counts were derived. Clones were read by immunoSEQ multiplex PCR, and TCRdb kept only the in-frame ones, dropping some. V and J calls plus clone size are reproduced from that table; the DNA served to infer D and trimming. In the table there are roughly 400,000 clones, around 91% of which are singletons. This sample was taken from a study of blood T cell repertoires in COVID-19. Study as a whole: Acute and convalescent COVID-19 samples came from the United States, Italy and Spain.

Germline V gene sequence: CDR1 KGHSH, CDR2 LQKENI. V lost 6 bases, J lost 1 base, and 5 bases stayed unmatched. The CDR3 totals 14 residues. The source is a man between 18 and 29 years old who had recovered from COVID-19. The rearrangement uses TRBV18 and TRBJ1-1; 7 bases match TRBD1. Sequenced material: PBMCs or T cells enriched from blood (not recorded which). CDR3 amino acids: CASSRGPQNTEAFF. Written as DNA, the CDR3 is TGTGCCAGCTCGAGGGGGCCCCAGAACACTGAAGCTTTCTTT.